The T cell receptor beta chain under discussion was sequenced for a study of cytomegalovirus exposure and HLA in healthy donors. Study outcomes and limitations: TCR beta sequences numbering 15,000 to 20,000 were associated with HLA alleles at 0.05 false discovery rate in a later analysis. The study had only CMV serostatus as immune exposure information. The productive fraction for most TCR beta V segments was about 87% or about 30% in an earlier analysis.

PCR employed 60 Vbeta and 13 Jbeta primers. TCRdb's table, derived via immunoSEQ multiplex PCR, lists solely in-frame clones and lacks some. The sample yields fewer than 130,000 clones, 65% seen once. Germline CDR1 SGHTA, CDR2 FQGNSA. Trimming took off 5 bases at V and 0 bases at J, with 10 bases between the two ends. The length of the CDR3 is 15 residues. A note on this clone: Its antigen is unidentified.

Sequenced input: PBMCs. The J gene is TRBJ1-4, the V gene TRBV7-2; D remains unclear. The source is a man aged 25-45 years in good health and CMV-seropositive. This chain's CDR3 is CASSLGLATNEKLFF. The CDR3 coding sequence is TGTGCCAGCAGCCTTGGGCTTGCAACTAATGAAAAACTGTTTTTT.